What follows are 22 T cell receptor beta chains derived from one specimen sequenced in a study of blood T cell repertoires in COVID-19. TCRdb's table, derived via immunoSEQ multiplex PCR, lists solely in-frame clones and lacks some. This table has about 380,000 clones, around 90% appearing once. Sequencing used PBMCs or T cells enriched from blood (not recorded which). Every receptor here comes from a woman aged 18-30 years who had recovered from COVID-19.

This rearrangement joins TRBV6-2 or TRBV6-3 to TRBJ2-1, with D possibly TRBD2 on 7 matching bases. Between the trimmed V and J ends, which lost 4 bases and 3 bases, there was a span of 19 bases. The germline CDR1 and CDR2 sequences are MNHEY and SVGEGT. The CDR3 has 17 residues. CDR3 residues: CASSSPFKGGGYNEQFF. The CDR3, as DNA: TGTGCCAGCAGTTCCCCTTTTAAGGGGGGGGGCTACAATGAGCAGTTCTTC.

This clone was seen only once. The chain links TRBV7-9 to TRBJ2-7; TRBD1 matches 7 bases. Germline V gives CDR1 SEHNR, CDR2 FQNEAQ (reference sequence). The CDR3 spans 12 residues. V was clipped by 5 bases and J by 4 bases; unmatched bases: 2. The CDR3 is CASSLQGYEQYF. CDR3 nucleotide sequence: TGTGCCAGCAGCCTACAGGGGTACGAGCAGTACTTC.

V and J are TRBV7-3 and TRBJ2-5; no firm D call. The ends were cut back, 2 bases at V and 3 bases at J, with 7 bases in the middle. The CDR3 loop spans 13 amino acids. Germline-derived CDR1 and CDR2 are SGHTA and FQGTGA. In DNA form, the CDR3 reads TGTGCCAGCAGCTTAGGAGAGAAAGAGACCCAGTACTTC. Translating it yields CASSLGEKETQYF.

The chain joins TRBV5-8 to TRBJ2-6; D uncertain. Trimming shortened V by 4 bases and J by 1 base, and 3 bases separated the two germline ends. Germline V gives CDR1 SGHTS, CDR2 YDEGEE. CDR3 length: 13 residues. CDR3: CASSPSGANVLTF. CDR3 DNA: TGTGCCAGCAGCCCGTCTGGGGCCAACGTCCTGACTTTC.

This rearrangement joins TRBV5-1 to TRBJ2-1, with a possible D match to TRBD1 (5 bases). From germline, CDR1 is SGHRS and CDR2 YFSETQ. Trimming stripped 0 bases from V and 1 base from J, with 14 bases between. The CDR3 extends over 17 amino acids. CDR3 in amino acids: CASSLEGQQSSYNEQFF. The CDR3 DNA is TGCGCCAGCAGCTTGGAGGGGCAGCAATCATCCTACAATGAGCAGTTCTTC.

The rearrangement uses TRBV2 and TRBJ2-3; D perhaps matches TRBD1 (6 bases). Germline V gene lookup returns CDR1 SNHLY and CDR2 FYNNEI. There are 14 residues in the CDR3. The V end was cut by 8 bases, the J end by 2 bases, with 14 bases between. The CDR3 is CASETGTLTDTQYF. CDR3 sequence (DNA): TGTGCCAGCGAAACCGGGACACTCACAGATACGCAGTATTTT.

The chain links TRBV5-4 to TRBJ2-5, with D perhaps TRBD2 (7 bases). The germline CDR1 and CDR2 sequences are SGHNT and YYREEE (reference sequence). The CDR3 length is 15 residues. Trimming shortened V by 1 base and J by 5 bases, and 15 bases separated the two germline ends. Here the CDR3 DNA reads TGTGCCAGCAGCTTGATCATCCGGGGGGCGGAGACCCAGTACTTC. This codes for CASSLIIRGAETQYF.

The CDR3 bases are TGTGCCAGCAGCTTAGGTCAGGGGCCAACCTACGAGCAGTACTTC. Translation: CASSLGQGPTYEQYF. The chain links TRBV7-8 to TRBJ2-7; a possible D gene is TRBD1 (6 bases). Looked up from germline, CDR1 is SGHVS and CDR2 is FQNEAQ. The CDR3 is made up of 15 amino acids. The V gene lost 1 base and the J gene lost 2 bases, with 12 bases spanning the gap. Full variable domain (missing parts from reference TRBV7-8 and TRBJ2-7): GAGVSQSPRYKVAKRGQDVALRCDPISGHVSLFWYQQALGQGPEFLTYFQNEAQLDKSGLPSDRFFAERPEGSVSTLKIQRTQQEDSAVYLCASSLGQGPTYEQYFGPGTRLTVT.

The chain is built from TRBV28 and TRBJ1-2, with 8 bases matching TRBD1. The V gene's germline CDR1 is MDHEN and CDR2 SYDVKM. This CDR3 spans 13 amino acids. The ends lost 2 bases at V and 4 bases at J; junction bases unmatched: 0. The CDR3 region has the DNA TGTGCCAGCAGTTTACAGGGGGCCTATGGCTACACCTTC. Its protein product is CASSLQGAYGYTF.

This clone came up a few times. The genes are TRBV19 and TRBJ1-5; 8 bases align to TRBD1. This CDR3 contains 14 residues. Trimming removed 6 bases from V and 6 bases from J; junction bases left unmatched: 7. CDR1 LNHDA and CDR2 SQIVND come from the germline V gene (reference sequence). CDR3 sequence: CASRSSGGRQPQHF. Written as DNA, the CDR3 is TGTGCCAGTAGGAGCTCAGGGGGCCGTCAGCCCCAGCATTTT. Complete variable domain (other parts from reference TRBV19 and TRBJ1-5): DGGITQSPKYLFRKEGQNVTLSCEQNLNHDAMYWYRQDPGQGLRLIYYSQIVNDFQKGDIAEGYSVSREKKESFPLTVTSAQKNPTAFYLCASRSSGGRQPQHFGDGTRLSIL.

The V and J genes are TRBV4-1 and TRBJ1-6; no clear D. CDR3 length: 17 residues. The V end was cut by 1 base, the J end by 0 bases, with 10 bases between. Per germline, CDR1 MGHRA and CDR2 YSYEKL. The CDR3: CASSQVAGSSYNSPLHF. The CDR3 DNA is TGCGCCAGCAGCCAAGTGGCGGGGAGCTCCTATAATTCACCCCTCCACTTT.

The V call is TRBV5-1, the J call TRBJ1-1; D is uncertain. Trimming cost V 1 base and J 0 bases, with 7 bases left between them. This CDR3 contains 14 residues. Germline V gene sequence: CDR1 SGHRS, CDR2 YFSETQ. DNA for the CDR3: TGCGCCAGCAGCTTGTTCGGTCTGAACACTGAAGCTTTCTTT. Its protein is CASSLFGLNTEAFF.

The chain combines TRBV11-2 with TRBJ2-3; the match to TRBD2 covers 9 bases. V gave up 3 bases and J gave up 8 bases; unmatched junction bases: 9. Looked up from germline, CDR1 is SGHAT and CDR2 is FQNNGV. CDR3 size: 15 residues. The CDR3: CASSFSSGVLGTQYF. The CDR3 nucleotides are TGTGCCAGCAGCTTCTCTAGCGGGGTTTTGGGTACGCAGTATTTT.

This clone was seen only a few times. This chain joins TRBV7-9 and TRBJ1-1; D call uncertain. The germline V and J ends were trimmed by 0 bases and 11 bases, with 16 bases remaining between them. The V gene's germline CDR1 is SEHNR and CDR2 FQNEAQ (reference sequence). The CDR3 extends over 14 amino acids. The CDR3 protein is CASSLATMAGLAFF. The CDR3 region has the DNA TGTGCCAGCAGCTTAGCTACGATGGCAGGTCTGGCTTTCTTT.

The V gene is TRBV11-2, the J gene TRBJ2-7, with TRBD2 matching over 7 bases. This CDR3 has 14 residues. Germline V CDR1 and CDR2: SGHAT, FQNNGV. After removal of 5 bases from V and 3 bases from J, the junction contained 7 bases not matched to a gene. CDR3: CASSPGGGFYEQYF. CDR3 DNA: TGTGCCAGCAGCCCCGGGGGAGGGTTCTACGAGCAGTACTTC.

This rearrangement joins TRBV30 to TRBJ2-5; D is unclear. Trimming removed 1 base from V and 5 bases from J, with 8 bases in between. This CDR3 has 12 amino acids. Looked up from germline, CDR1 is GTSNPN and CDR2 is SVGIG (reference sequence). The CDR3 sequence is CAWSGPEETQYF. CDR3 DNA: TGTGCCTGGAGTGGACCGGAGGAGACCCAGTACTTC.

V usage is TRBV2 and J usage is TRBJ2-2, with 14 bases lining up with TRBD2. V lost 7 bases and J lost 1; bases outside the gene matches: 2. Germline CDR1 is SNHLY and CDR2 is FYNNEI. The CDR3 spans 16 residues. The CDR3 DNA is TGTGCCAGCACCGGGACTAGCGGGGGGAACACCGGGGAGCTGTTTTTT. Residues: CASTGTSGGNTGELFF.

This clone appeared a few times. The chain is built from TRBV5-5 and TRBJ2-1; D uncertain. The CDR3 runs to 15 residues. Between the trimmed V and J ends, which lost 4 bases and 0 bases, there was a span of 11 bases. Germline CDR1 reads SGHKS; CDR2 reads YYEKEE (reference sequence). The DNA for the CDR3 is TGTGCCAGCAGCATCGACTGGAGCTCCTACAATGAGCAGTTCTTC. This codes for CASSIDWSSYNEQFF.

This sequence joins TRBV27 and TRBJ2-7; TRBD1 might be the D (6 bases). CDR3 size: 13 residues. V lost 6 bases and J lost 4, with 13 bases in between. Per germline, CDR1 MNHEY and CDR2 SMNVEV (reference sequence). CDR3 loop: CASSRDKIYEQYF. The CDR3 region has the DNA TGTGCCAGCAGCCGGGACAAGATTTACGAGCAGTACTTC.

V gene TRBV5-4 combines with J gene TRBJ1-3, with TRBD1 matching over 12 bases. V trimming: 2 bases; J trimming: 8 bases; junction bases outside the gene matches: 11. Germline CDR1 and CDR2: SGHNT and YYREEE (reference sequence). The CDR3 runs 17 residues. The CDR3 region is CASSFLGDRGRKDTIYF. The DNA for the CDR3 is TGTGCCAGCAGCTTTTTAGGGGACAGGGGGCGCAAGGACACCATATATTTT.

The V call is TRBV19, the J call TRBJ1-6, with a tentative D call TRBD1 (6 bases). In germline, CDR1 is LNHDA, CDR2 SQIVND (reference sequence). Trimming removed 6 bases at V and 8 bases at J, with 14 bases between. The CDR3 contains 14 residues. The CDR3 nucleotides read TGTGCCAGTAGAACCCAGGGGAGACATTCACCCCTCCACTTT. Translation gives CASRTQGRHSPLHF.

For this clone: The sample holds other DNA sequences that translate to the same CDR3. The rearrangement links TRBV19 to TRBJ1-1, with D unresolved. This CDR3 is built from 13 residues. Germline CDR1 LNHDA, CDR2 SQIVND (reference sequence). The V gene lost 4 bases and the J gene lost 4 bases, with 10 bases spanning the gap. CDR3 sequence: CASSKGVGTEAFF. The CDR3, as DNA: TGTGCCAGTAGTAAGGGAGTTGGCACTGAAGCTTTCTTT.